What follows is one T cell receptor beta chain and its context. A read error may account for a junction end that differs from germline. This entry is derived from a study of blood T cells in healthy people across ages. Caucasian individuals from Russia who were healthy and aged 6 to 90 acted as donors. Investigators took roughly 9.5 milliliters of peripheral blood from every donor. Together with a sample-barcoded 5' primer, a J-beta primer mix was included in a second PCR lasting roughly 6 to 12 cycles. Each cDNA molecule was tagged by a template-switch adaptor with 12 random nucleotides. TCRdb re-analysed the 5' RACE reads in MiXCR, keeping a single row per CDR3 protein. The table lists some 1.7 million distinct CDR3 sequences, approximately 28% of them singletons, with approximately 7.7% in the top ten. Germline V gene data show CDR1 as SQVTM and CDR2 as ANQGSEA. The CDR3 loop spans 11 amino acids.

The chain carries TRBV29-1 and TRBJ2-3; weak D call: TRBD2 (5 bases). This TCR was sampled from a woman aged 30 to 39 in good health. Material: blood. CDR3 sequence: CSVAEADTQCF. In nucleotides, the CDR3 is TGCAGCGTTGCGGAAGCGGATACGCAGTGTTTT.